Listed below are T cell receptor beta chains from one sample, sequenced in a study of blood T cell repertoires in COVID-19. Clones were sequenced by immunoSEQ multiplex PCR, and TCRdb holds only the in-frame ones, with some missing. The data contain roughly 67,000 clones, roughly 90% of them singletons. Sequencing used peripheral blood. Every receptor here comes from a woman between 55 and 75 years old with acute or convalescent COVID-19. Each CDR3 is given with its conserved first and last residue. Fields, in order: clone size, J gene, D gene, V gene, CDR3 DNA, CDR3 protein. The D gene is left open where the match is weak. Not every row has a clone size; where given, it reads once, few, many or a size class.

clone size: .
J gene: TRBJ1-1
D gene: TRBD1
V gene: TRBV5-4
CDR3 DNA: TGTGCCAGCAGCCCCAAGACAGGGGAGAACACTGAAGCTTTCTTT
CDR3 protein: CASSPKTGENTEAFF

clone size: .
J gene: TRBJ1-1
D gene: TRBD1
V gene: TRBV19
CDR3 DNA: TGTGCCAGTAGTTCTCGGGACAGCGTCCCGGGGGAAGCTTTCTTT
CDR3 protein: CASSSRDSVPGEAFF

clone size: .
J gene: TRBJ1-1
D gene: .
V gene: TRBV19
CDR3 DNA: TGTGCCAGTAGGGGAGAGGACACTGAAGCTTTCTTT
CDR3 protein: CASRGEDTEAFF

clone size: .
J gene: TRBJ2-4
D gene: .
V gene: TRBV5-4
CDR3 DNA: TGTGCCAGCAGCTTGATGGGGGGTAACATTCAGTACTTC
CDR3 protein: CASSLMGGNIQYF

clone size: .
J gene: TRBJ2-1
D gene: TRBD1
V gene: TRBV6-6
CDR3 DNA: TGTGCCAGCAGTTACCCCCCGGGACAGAGCGATGAGCAGTTCTTC
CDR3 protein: CASSYPPGQSDEQFF

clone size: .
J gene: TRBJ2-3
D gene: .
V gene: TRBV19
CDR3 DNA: TGTGCCAGTAGTATAGGGCTCACAGATACGCAGTATTTT
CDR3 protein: CASSIGLTDTQYF

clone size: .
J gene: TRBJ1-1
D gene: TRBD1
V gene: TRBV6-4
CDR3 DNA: TGTGCCAGCAGTGTGGACAGGATAAACACTGAAGCTTTCTTT
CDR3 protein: CASSVDRINTEAFF

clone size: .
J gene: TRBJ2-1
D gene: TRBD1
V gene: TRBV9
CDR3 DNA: TGTGCCAGCAGCGTGCACCGGGACAGGGCCTACAATGAGCAGTTCTTC
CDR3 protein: CASSVHRDRAYNEQFF

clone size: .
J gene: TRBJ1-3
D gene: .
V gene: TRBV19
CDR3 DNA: TGTGCCAGTAGTTTTACAGGCCGCTCTGGAAACACCATATATTTT
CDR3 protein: CASSFTGRSGNTIYF

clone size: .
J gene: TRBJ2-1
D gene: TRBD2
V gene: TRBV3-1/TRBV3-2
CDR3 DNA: TGTGCCAGCAGCCAAGATAGCGGGGGTTACAATGAGCAGTTCTTC
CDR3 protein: CASSQDSGGYNEQFF

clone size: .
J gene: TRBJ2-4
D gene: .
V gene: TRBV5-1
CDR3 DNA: TGCGCCAGCAGCTTGGAGGGGACCAAAAACATTCAGTACTTC
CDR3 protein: CASSLEGTKNIQYF

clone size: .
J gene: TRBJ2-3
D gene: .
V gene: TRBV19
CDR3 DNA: TGTGCCAGTAGTGTCGCGCGGAGCACAGATACGCAGTATTTT
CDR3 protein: CASSVARSTDTQYF

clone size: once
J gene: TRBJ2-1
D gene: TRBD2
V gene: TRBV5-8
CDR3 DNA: TGTGCCAGCCGCTCCGGGACTAGCTCTAGTGAGCAGTTCTTC
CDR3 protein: CASRSGTSSSEQFF

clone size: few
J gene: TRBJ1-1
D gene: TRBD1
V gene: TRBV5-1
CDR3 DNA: TGCGCCAGCAGCTTGGGGACAGGGGGTTCGAACACTGAAGCTTTCTTT
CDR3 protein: CASSLGTGGSNTEAFF

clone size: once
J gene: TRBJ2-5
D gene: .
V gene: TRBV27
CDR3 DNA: TGTGCCAGCAGTCCTCTTTTTCGGGAGCAAGAGACCCAGTACTTC
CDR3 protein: CASSPLFREQETQYF

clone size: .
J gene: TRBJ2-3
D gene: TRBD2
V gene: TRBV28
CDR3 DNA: TGTGCCAGCAGTTTAATGGCGGGGGTGACAGATACGCAGTATTTT
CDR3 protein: CASSLMAGVTDTQYF

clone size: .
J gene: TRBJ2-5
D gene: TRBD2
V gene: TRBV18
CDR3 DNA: TGTGCCAGCTCAGGTCCGGGACTAGGCCAAGAGACCCAGTACTTC
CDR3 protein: CASSGPGLGQETQYF

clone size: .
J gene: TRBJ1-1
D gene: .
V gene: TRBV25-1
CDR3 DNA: TGTGCCAGCAGTGGGTTCGGGGGGAGCCCTGAAGCTTTCTTT
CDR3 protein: CASSGFGGSPEAFF

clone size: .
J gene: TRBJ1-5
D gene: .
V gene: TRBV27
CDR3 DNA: TGTGCCAGCAGTTTTTTGGGCCTCAATCAGCCCCAGCATTTT
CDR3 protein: CASSFLGLNQPQHF

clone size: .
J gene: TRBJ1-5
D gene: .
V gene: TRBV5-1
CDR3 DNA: TGCGCCAGCAGTCTGGCGGGCTCGAGTGGGCAGCCCCAGCATTTT
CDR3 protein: CASSLAGSSGQPQHF

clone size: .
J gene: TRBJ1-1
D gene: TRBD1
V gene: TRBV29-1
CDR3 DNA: TGCAGCGTACGGCCAAGACAGGGGAGAACTAACACTGAAGCTTTCTTT
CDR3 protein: CSVRPRQGRTNTEAFF

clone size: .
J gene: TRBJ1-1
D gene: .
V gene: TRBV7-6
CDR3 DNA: TGTGCCAGCAGCTTAGATCCTTTAGAGTACACTGAAGCTTTCTTT
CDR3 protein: CASSLDPLEYTEAFF